One and the same sample provided the 28 T cell receptor beta chains below, sequenced in a study of beta chain features in type 1 diabetes. Reverse transcription of all isolated RNA meant that expressed TCRB transcripts were sequenced. The assay was immunoSEQ multiplex PCR, and TCRdb's table has in-frame clones only and misses some. This table has 250,000 to 350,000 clones, 14% appearing once. The sample was central memory CD4+ T cells from blood. All receptors derive from a man aged 25 to 40 in good health.

In its sample, this clone was seen a few times. Distinct nucleotide sequences in the sample also encode this CDR3. This rearrangement joins TRBV7-2 to TRBJ2-5; D remains unclear. The germline V gene has CDR1 SGHTA and CDR2 FQGNSA. V was clipped by 1 base and J by 4 bases, with 7 bases between them. The CDR3 covers 13 residues. The CDR3 region is CASSLGGGETQYF. The CDR3, as DNA: TGTGCCAGCAGCTTAGGTGGTGGAGAGACCCAGTACTTC.

The V call is TRBV10-3, the J call TRBJ2-2, with unresolved D. V was cut by 8 bases and J by 4 bases, with 11 bases left in between. Germline V lookup: CDR1 ENHRY, CDR2 SYGVKD. The CDR3 contains 13 residues. The CDR3 DNA reads as TGTGCCATCGGCCTCGAAACCACCGGGGAGCTGTTTTTT. It translates to CAIGLETTGELFF.

This clone was counted between two and nine times. An end of the junction differs from the germline gene, which may be a read error. This chain uses TRBV11-3 with TRBJ1-2; the match to TRBD1 covers 7 bases. The CDR3 runs 13 residues. The germline V gene has CDR1 SGHNT and CDR2 YENEEA. CDR3 sequence: CASSLDGKGAAYF. CDR3 sequence (DNA): TGTGCCAGCAGCTTGGATGGGAAGGGGGCTGCCTACTTC. The full variable domain, its missing parts supplied by reference TRBV11-3 and TRBJ1-2, is EAGVVQSPRYKIIEKKQPVAFWCNPISGHNTLYWYLQNLGQGPELLIRYENEEAVDDSQLPKDRFSAERLKGVDSTLKIQPAELGDSAVYLCASSLDGKGAAYFGSGTRLTVV.

The gene calls are TRBV18 and TRBJ2-7; no clear D. Trimming removed 0 bases at V and 1 base at J, with 7 bases between. The CDR3 covers 14 residues. Germline V CDR1 and CDR2: KGHSH, LQKENI. The CDR3 nucleotides read TGTGCCAGCTCACCACCGGCAAAATCCTACGAGCAGTACGTC. This codes for CASSPPAKSYEQYV.

The CDR3 sequence is CAWSGRTSGRKGDTQYF. DNA for the CDR3: TGTGCCTGGAGTGGCAGGACTAGCGGGAGGAAAGGAGATACGCAGTATTTT. This sequence joins TRBV30 and TRBJ2-3; the match to TRBD2 covers 14 bases. V shed 1 base and J 5 bases; nucleotides not matched to a gene: 8. Looked up from germline, CDR1 is GTSNPN and CDR2 is SVGIG (reference sequence). There are 17 residues in the CDR3.

The sample holds a few counts of this clone. The chain recombines TRBV4-3 with TRBJ1-2, with D tentatively TRBD1 (5 bases). The V end was cut by 0 bases, the J end by 14 bases, with 16 bases between. Germline values: CDR1 LGHNA, CDR2 YSLEER. The CDR3 covers 13 residues. CDR3 sequence (DNA): TGCGCCAGCAGCCAAGAGTTAGGGACCGGGTCGACCTTC. The encoded protein is CASSQELGTGSTF.

This chain links TRBV5-1 with TRBJ2-7; 9 bases match TRBD1. J was trimmed by 0 bases and V by 2 bases; bases with no gene match: 3. The CDR3 is 15 amino acids. The germline V gene has CDR1 SGHRS and CDR2 YFSETQ. The CDR3 loop reads CASSFGTGYSYEQYF. The DNA for the CDR3 is TGCGCCAGCAGCTTTGGGACAGGGTACTCCTACGAGCAGTACTTC.

This clone was detected only a few times. This chain uses TRBV10-3 with TRBJ2-7, with D tentatively TRBD1 (5 bases). The V end lost 6 bases, the J end lost 2 bases, and 14 bases lay between the germline ends. Germline CDR1 and CDR2: ENHRY and SYGVKD. The CDR3 loop spans 14 amino acids. In DNA form, the CDR3 reads TGTGCCATCAGAAACACCCGACAGCCCTACGAGCAGTACGTC. This translates into CAIRNTRQPYEQYV.

This clone was picked up a small number of times. The chain carries TRBV10-2 and TRBJ2-1; TRBD2 matches at 7 bases. Trimming removed 2 bases from V and 3 bases from J; junction bases left unmatched: 13. Germline-derived CDR1 and CDR2 are WSHSY and SAAADI. The CDR3 spans 18 residues. CDR3 in DNA: TGCGCCAGCAGTGAGAGAGAGGGGCTCGGGAGGTTCTACAATGAGCAGTTCTTC. Translated, it gives CASSEREGLGRFYNEQFF.

This chain joins TRBV5-6 and TRBJ2-7, with 9 bases identical to TRBD1. Germline loops: CDR1 SGHDT, CDR2 YYEEEE. The CDR3 sequence is 14 residues long. J gave up 6 bases and V 0 bases, and 4 bases lay outside the gene matches. The CDR3 loop reads CASSLGNRGREQYV. CDR3 nucleotide sequence: TGTGCCAGCAGCTTGGGAAACAGGGGGCGCGAGCAGTACGTC.

This clone was detected a few times. V is TRBV2 and J is TRBJ2-3; 10 bases are shared with TRBD2. The germline CDR1 and CDR2 sequences are SNHLY and FYNNEI. V shed 7 bases, J shed 4 bases, and the junction held 5 bases outside the gene matches. CDR3 length: 14 residues. The CDR3 loop is CASIQAGGPDTQYF. DNA of the CDR3: TGTGCCAGCATTCAAGCGGGGGGGCCAGATACGCAGTATTTT.

This clone was seen a few times. V and J are TRBV23-1 and TRBJ2-5; 10 nucleotides agree with TRBD2. TRBV23-1 falls under the ORF class, with uncertain function. J was trimmed by 4 bases and V by 6 bases; bases with no gene match: 14. The CDR3 spans 17 residues. The CDR3 sequence: CASSLAGLAISRETQYF. The DNA for the CDR3 is TGCGCCAGCAGCCTCGCGGGACTAGCGATTTCCCGAGAGACCCAGTACTTC.

This clone was recorded at least ten times. The genes are TRBV7-9 and TRBJ2-3; TRBD2 is a possible D gene (7 bases). CDR3 length: 19 residues. Germline-derived CDR1 and CDR2 are SEHNR and FQNEAQ (reference sequence). V was cut by 5 bases and J by 1 base, with 25 bases left in between. In nucleotides, the CDR3 is TGTGCCAGCAGCCCCATGAGGGGGGGCGCTGAGTACGGCACAGATACGCAGTATTTT. As protein: CASSPMRGGAEYGTDTQYF.

The V and J genes are TRBV7-3 and TRBJ2-5; D tentatively reads TRBD1 or TRBD2 (6 bases each). CDR3 length: 16 residues. Trimming stripped 0 bases from V and 3 bases from J, with 14 bases between. Germline V gene sequence: CDR1 SGHTA, CDR2 FQGTGA. Here the CDR3 reads CASSLTGRGGEETQYF. The DNA of the CDR3 is TGTGCCAGCAGCTTAACGGGCAGGGGAGGAGAAGAGACCCAGTACTTC.

The chain is built from TRBV7-2 and TRBJ1-1, with unresolved D. The V end lost 1 base, the J end lost 4 bases, and 10 bases lay between the germline ends. CDR1 is SGHTA, CDR2 FQGNSA, per germline. CDR3 length equals 14 residues. The CDR3: CASSLDRLFTEAFF. The CDR3 coding sequence is TGTGCCAGCAGCTTAGACCGACTTTTCACTGAAGCTTTCTTT.

This sequence joins TRBV6-1 and TRBJ2-1, with a tentative D call TRBD2 (5 bases). The length of the CDR3 is 14 residues. Trimming cost V 7 bases and J 8 bases, with 18 bases left between them. In germline, CDR1 is MNHNS, CDR2 SASEGT. In DNA form, the CDR3 reads TGTGCCAGCATGGAAAGCGGTAAAGGGTATGAGCAGTTCTTC. Translation: CASMESGKGYEQFF.

The chain joins TRBV14 to TRBJ2-3; D possibly corresponds to TRBD1 (8 bases). The CDR3 spans 17 residues. With 3 bases removed from V and 5 bases from J, the gap between germline ends came to 21 bases. In germline, CDR1 is SGHDN, CDR2 FVKESK. The CDR3 DNA reads as TGTGCCAGCAGCCAGTTTCTATCCAACAGGGGGGGAGATACGCAGTATTTT. The encoded protein is CASSQFLSNRGGDTQYF.

The chain carries TRBV18 and TRBJ1-5; D uncertain. CDR3 size: 14 residues. Trimming removed 3 bases at V and 4 bases at J, with 10 bases between. Germline V CDR1 and CDR2: KGHSH, LQKENI. Here the CDR3 reads CASSPEVSNQPQHF. The DNA for the CDR3 is TGTGCCAGCTCACCGGAGGTTTCAAATCAGCCCCAGCATTTT.

About this clone itself: One end of the junction fails to match germline, which may point to a read error. CDR3 in amino acids: CASTLSRTSGNIQYF. The CDR3 bases are TGTGCCAGCACCTTAAGCCGGACTAGCGGAAACATTCAGTACTTC. The chain carries TRBV7-2 and TRBJ2-4, with 10 bases that match TRBD2. Looked up from germline, CDR1 is SGHTA and CDR2 is FQGNSA. The CDR3 sequence is 15 residues long. The whole variable domain, remainder taken from reference TRBV7-2 and TRBJ2-4, is GAGVSQSPSNKVTEKGKDVELRCDPISGHTALYWYRQSLGQGLEFLIYFQGNSAPDKSGLPSDRFSAERTGGSVSTLTIQRTQQEDSAVYLCASTLSRTSGNIQYFGAGTRLSVL.

CDR3: CASSPRGSGAVNEQFF. The CDR3 nucleotides are TGTGCCAGCAGTCCACGGGGGTCCGGGGCGGTCAATGAGCAGTTCTTC. The rearrangement links TRBV7-9 to TRBJ2-1, with D perhaps matching TRBD2 (6 bases). CDR1 and CDR2 (germline): SEHNR, FQNEAQ (reference sequence). CDR3 size: 16 residues. Trimming removed 6 bases at V and 6 bases at J, with 21 bases between.

V is TRBV10-3 and J is TRBJ1-3, with D perhaps matching TRBD1 (6 bases). Per germline, CDR1 ENHRY and CDR2 SYGVKD. Trimming removed 3 bases at V and 0 bases at J, with 9 bases between. CDR3 size: 15 residues. This chain's CDR3 is CAISDRGSSGNTIYF. CDR3 nucleotide sequence: TGTGCCATCAGTGACAGGGGAAGCTCTGGAAACACCATATATTTT.

This chain connects TRBV6-1 to TRBJ1-2, with 7 positions matching TRBD1. This CDR3 comprises 13 residues. V shed 6 bases, J shed 6 bases, and the junction held 7 bases outside the gene matches. The germline CDR1 and CDR2 sequences are MNHNS and SASEGT. The CDR3 DNA sequence: TGTGCCAGCAGCTCGACAGGGTGGGATGGCTACACCTTC. Amino acid sequence: CASSSTGWDGYTF.

The chain carries TRBV12-5 and TRBJ2-1, with 10 bases lining up with TRBD2. The CDR3 length is 17 residues. Trimming removed 5 bases from V and 5 bases from J; junction bases left unmatched: 12. Germline V gene sequence: CDR1 LGHNT, CDR2 FRNRAP. CDR3 nucleotide sequence: TGTGCTAGTGGTCAAGGACTTCTAGCGGGAGTCGACAATGAGCAGTTCTTC. It encodes CASGQGLLAGVDNEQFF. Together with reference TRBV12-5 and TRBJ2-1, the CDR3 gives the full variable domain: DARVTQTPRHKVTEMGQEVTMRCQPILGHNTVFWYRQTMMQGLELLAYFRNRAPLDDSGMPKDRFSAEMPDATLATLKIQPSEPRDSAVYFCASGQGLLAGVDNEQFFGPGTRLTVL.

This clone came up a few times. The V call is TRBV19, the J call TRBJ2-1; TRBD2 matches 11 bases. J was trimmed by 7 bases and V by 1 base; bases with no gene match: 3. The CDR3 consists of 15 residues. Germline lookup yields CDR1 LNHDA and CDR2 SQIVND (reference sequence). DNA for the CDR3: TGTGCCAGTAGTATAGTACTAGCGGGAGCTAATGAGCAGTTCTTC. Protein: CASSIVLAGANEQFF.

This clone was observed a handful of times. Other nucleotide sequences from this sample produce the same CDR3. The rearrangement uses TRBV5-6 and TRBJ2-2; no firm D call. Looked up from germline, CDR1 is SGHDT and CDR2 is YYEEEE. There are 12 residues in the CDR3. V gave up 2 bases and J gave up 5 bases, with 4 bases separating them. The CDR3 nucleotides are TGTGCCAGCAGCTTCCCAACCGGGGAGCTGTTTTTT. Encoded protein: CASSFPTGELFF.

The chain combines TRBV5-1 with TRBJ2-1, with 8 bases that match TRBD1. V dropped 3 bases and J dropped 9; count of bases not matched to a gene: 11. The CDR3 is 15 residues long. Germline CDR1 and CDR2: SGHRS and YFSETQ. The CDR3 reads CASSSGQGEIGEQFF. Written as DNA, the CDR3 is TGCGCCAGCAGCTCAGGACAGGGCGAAATTGGTGAGCAGTTCTTC. Supplemented by reference TRBV5-1 and TRBJ2-1, the full variable domain reads KAGVTQTPRYLIKTRGQQVTLSCSPISGHRSVSWYQQTPGQGLQFLFEYFSETQRNKGNFPGRFSGRQFSNSRSEMNVSTLELGDSALYLCASSSGQGEIGEQFFGPGTRLTVL.

This clone was recorded a few times. V usage is TRBV10-3 and J usage is TRBJ2-7; D gene unclear. Deletions cut 4 bases from V and 5 bases from J, with 12 bases between. Germline V gene data show CDR1 as ENHRY and CDR2 as SYGVKD. This CDR3 comprises 13 residues. The DNA of the CDR3 is TGTGCCATCAGTGGTTCTGCTGTGGACGAGCAGTACTTC. Its protein is CAISGSAVDEQYF.

This clone was counted at least ten times. The V and J genes are TRBV2 and TRBJ2-7; D may correspond to TRBD1 or TRBD2 (5 bases each). Trimming removed 5 bases at V and 1 base at J, with 12 bases between. Germline loops: CDR1 SNHLY, CDR2 FYNNEI. The CDR3 consists of 14 residues. The CDR3 protein is CASSRQSGSYEQYV. DNA of the CDR3: TGTGCCAGCAGTCGACAGTCGGGGTCCTACGAGCAGTACGTC.